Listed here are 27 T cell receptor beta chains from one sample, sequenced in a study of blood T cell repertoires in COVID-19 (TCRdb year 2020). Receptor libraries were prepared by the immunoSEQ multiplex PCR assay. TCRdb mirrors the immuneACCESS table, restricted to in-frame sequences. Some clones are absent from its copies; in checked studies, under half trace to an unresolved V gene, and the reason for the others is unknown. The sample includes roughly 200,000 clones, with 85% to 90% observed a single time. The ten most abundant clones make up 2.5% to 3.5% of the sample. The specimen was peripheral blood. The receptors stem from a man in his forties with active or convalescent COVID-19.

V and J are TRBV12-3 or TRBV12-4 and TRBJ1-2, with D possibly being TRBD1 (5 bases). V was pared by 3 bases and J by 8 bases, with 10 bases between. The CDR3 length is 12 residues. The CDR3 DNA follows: TGTGCCAGCAGTTTGGACACCTTCGGCTACACCTTC. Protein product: CASSLDTFGYTF.

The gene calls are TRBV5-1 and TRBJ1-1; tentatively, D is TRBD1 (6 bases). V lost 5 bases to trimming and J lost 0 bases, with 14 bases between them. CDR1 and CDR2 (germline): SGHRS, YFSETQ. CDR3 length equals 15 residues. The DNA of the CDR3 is TGCGCCAGCAGGAACGGACAGCACATGAACACTGAAGCTTTCTTT. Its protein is CASRNGQHMNTEAFF.

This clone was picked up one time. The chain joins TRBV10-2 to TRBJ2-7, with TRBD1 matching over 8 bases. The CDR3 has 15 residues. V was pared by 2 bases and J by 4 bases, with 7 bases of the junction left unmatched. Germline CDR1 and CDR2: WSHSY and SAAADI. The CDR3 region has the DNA TGCGCCAGCAGTGAGGGGCAGGGGGCGATTTACGAGCAGTACTTC. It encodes CASSEGQGAIYEQYF.

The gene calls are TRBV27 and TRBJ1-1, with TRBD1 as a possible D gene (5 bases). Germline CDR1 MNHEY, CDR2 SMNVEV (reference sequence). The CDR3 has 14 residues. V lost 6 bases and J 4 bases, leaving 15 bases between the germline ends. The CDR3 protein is CASSPTGPITEAFF. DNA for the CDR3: TGTGCCAGCAGCCCCACAGGACCCATCACTGAAGCTTTCTTT.

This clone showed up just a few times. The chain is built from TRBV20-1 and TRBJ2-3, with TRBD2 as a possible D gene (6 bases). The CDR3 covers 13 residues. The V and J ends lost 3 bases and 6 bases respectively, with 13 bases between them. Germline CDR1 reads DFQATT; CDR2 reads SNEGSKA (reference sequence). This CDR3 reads CSASSGDGDTQYF. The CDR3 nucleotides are TGCAGTGCTAGTTCGGGGGATGGGGATACGCAGTATTTT.

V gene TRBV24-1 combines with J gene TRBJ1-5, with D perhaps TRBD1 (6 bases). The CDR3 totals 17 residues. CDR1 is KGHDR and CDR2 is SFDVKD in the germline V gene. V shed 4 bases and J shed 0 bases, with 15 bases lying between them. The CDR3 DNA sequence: TGTGCCACCAGTGAACGGACAGCCTACTATAGCAATCAGCCCCAGCATTTT. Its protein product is CATSERTAYYSNQPQHF.

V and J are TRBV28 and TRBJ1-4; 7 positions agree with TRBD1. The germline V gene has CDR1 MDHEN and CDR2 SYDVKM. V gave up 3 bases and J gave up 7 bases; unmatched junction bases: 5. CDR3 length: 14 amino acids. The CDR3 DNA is TGTGCCAGCAGTTTCATACAGGGGAGTGAAAAACTGTTTTTT. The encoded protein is CASSFIQGSEKLFF.

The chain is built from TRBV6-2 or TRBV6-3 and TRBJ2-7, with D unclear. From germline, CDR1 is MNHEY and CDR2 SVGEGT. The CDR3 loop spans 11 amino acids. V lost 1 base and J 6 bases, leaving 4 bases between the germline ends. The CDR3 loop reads CASSYFSEQYF. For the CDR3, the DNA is TGTGCCAGCAGTTACTTTAGCGAGCAGTACTTC.

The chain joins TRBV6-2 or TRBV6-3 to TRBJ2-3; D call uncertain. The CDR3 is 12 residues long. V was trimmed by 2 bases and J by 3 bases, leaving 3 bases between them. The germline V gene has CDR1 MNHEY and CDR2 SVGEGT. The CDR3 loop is CASSYETDTQYF. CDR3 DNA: TGTGCCAGCAGTTACGAGACAGATACGCAGTATTTT.

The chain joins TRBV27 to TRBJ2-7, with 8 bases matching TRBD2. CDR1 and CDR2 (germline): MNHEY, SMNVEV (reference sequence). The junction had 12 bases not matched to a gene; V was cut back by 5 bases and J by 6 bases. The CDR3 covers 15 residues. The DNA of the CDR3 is TGTGCCAGCAGTCCAGCCCCGGGACTAGATTTCGAGCAGTACTTC. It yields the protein CASSPAPGLDFEQYF.

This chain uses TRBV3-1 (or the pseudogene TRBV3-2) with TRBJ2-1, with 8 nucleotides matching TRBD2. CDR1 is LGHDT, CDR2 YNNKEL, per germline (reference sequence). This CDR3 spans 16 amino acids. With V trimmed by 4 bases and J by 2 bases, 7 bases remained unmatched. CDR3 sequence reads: CASSPGGGVTYNEQFF. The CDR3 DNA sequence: TGTGCCAGCAGCCCGGGAGGGGGGGTCACCTACAATGAGCAGTTCTTC.

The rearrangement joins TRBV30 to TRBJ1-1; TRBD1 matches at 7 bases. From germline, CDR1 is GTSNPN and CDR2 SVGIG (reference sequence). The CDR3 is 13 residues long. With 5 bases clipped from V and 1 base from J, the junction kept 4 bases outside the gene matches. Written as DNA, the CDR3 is TGTGCCTGGGCGACAGGGCCGAACACTGAAGCTTTCTTT. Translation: CAWATGPNTEAFF.

The CDR3 DNA follows: TGTGCCAGTAGCCTCAGGGGGAATACTGAAGCTTTCTTT. Its translation: CASSLRGNTEAFF. The chain couples TRBV19 to TRBJ1-1; 7 bases align to TRBD1. J was trimmed by 5 bases and V by 6 bases; bases with no gene match: 6. Germline V lookup: CDR1 LNHDA, CDR2 SQIVND (reference sequence). This CDR3 region has 13 residues.

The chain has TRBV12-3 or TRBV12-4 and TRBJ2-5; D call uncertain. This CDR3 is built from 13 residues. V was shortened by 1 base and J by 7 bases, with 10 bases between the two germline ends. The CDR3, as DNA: TGTGCCAGCAGTTTAGGAGGCGCGGTGACCCAGTACTTC. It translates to CASSLGGAVTQYF.

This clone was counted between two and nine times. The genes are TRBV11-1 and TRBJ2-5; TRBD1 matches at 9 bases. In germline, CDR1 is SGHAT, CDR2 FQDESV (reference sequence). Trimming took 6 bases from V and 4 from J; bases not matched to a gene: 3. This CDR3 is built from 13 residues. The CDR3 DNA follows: TGTGCCAGCAGGAACAGGGGGCGAGAGACCCAGTACTTC. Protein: CASRNRGRETQYF.

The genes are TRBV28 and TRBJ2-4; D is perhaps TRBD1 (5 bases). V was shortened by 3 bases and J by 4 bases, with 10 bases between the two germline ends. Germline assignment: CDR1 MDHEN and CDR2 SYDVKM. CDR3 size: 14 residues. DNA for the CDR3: TGTGCCAGCAGTTTTCGGACAAGGAAAAACATTCAGTACTTC. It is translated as CASSFRTRKNIQYF.

DNA for the CDR3: TGTGCCAGCAGTGAAGGTTGGGCAGGGAGGGGGATGAACACTGAAGCTTTCTTT. Translated, it gives CASSEGWAGRGMNTEAFF. The rearrangement joins TRBV2 to TRBJ1-1, with D possibly TRBD1 on 6 matching bases. V lost 1 base and J 0 bases, leaving 18 bases between the germline ends. Germline lookup yields CDR1 SNHLY and CDR2 FYNNEI. The CDR3 spans 18 residues.

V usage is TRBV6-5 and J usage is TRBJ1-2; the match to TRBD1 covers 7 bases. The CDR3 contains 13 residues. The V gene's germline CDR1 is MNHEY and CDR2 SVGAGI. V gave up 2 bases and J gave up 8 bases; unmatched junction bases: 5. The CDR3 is CASSYQGVRGYTF. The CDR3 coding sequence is TGTGCCAGCAGTTACCAGGGGGTGAGGGGCTACACCTTC.

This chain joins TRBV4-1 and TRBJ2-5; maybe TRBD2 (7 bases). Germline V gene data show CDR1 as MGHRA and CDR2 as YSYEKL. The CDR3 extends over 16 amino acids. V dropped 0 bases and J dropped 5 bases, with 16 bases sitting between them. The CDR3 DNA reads TGCGCCAGCAGCCAAGATAGAGGGGGGGCCTGGGAGACCCAGTACTTC. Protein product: CASSQDRGGAWETQYF.

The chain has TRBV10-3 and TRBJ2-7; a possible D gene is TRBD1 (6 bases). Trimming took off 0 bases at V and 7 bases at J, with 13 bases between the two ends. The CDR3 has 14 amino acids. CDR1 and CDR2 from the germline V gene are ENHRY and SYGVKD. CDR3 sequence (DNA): TGTGCCATCAGTGAGTCATCGCAGGGGCGAGAGCAGTACTTC. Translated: CAISESSQGREQYF.

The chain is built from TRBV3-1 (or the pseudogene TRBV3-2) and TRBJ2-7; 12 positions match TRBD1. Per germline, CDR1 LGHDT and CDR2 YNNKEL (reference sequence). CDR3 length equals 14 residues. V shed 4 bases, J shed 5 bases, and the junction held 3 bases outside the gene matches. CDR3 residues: CASSRGQGADEQYF. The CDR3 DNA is TGTGCCAGCAGCCGGGGACAGGGGGCCGACGAGCAGTACTTC.

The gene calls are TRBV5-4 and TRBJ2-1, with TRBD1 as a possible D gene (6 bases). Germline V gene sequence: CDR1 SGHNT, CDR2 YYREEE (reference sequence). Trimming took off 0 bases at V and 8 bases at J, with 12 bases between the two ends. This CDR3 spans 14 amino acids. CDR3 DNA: TGTGCCAGCAGCTTGGAAGGGACAATCGATGAGCAGTTCTTC. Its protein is CASSLEGTIDEQFF.

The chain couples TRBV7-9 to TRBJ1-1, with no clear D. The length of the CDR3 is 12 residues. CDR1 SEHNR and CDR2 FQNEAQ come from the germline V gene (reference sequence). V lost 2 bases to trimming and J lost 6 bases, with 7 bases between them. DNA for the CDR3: TGTGCCAGCAGCTTACAGGCGCCTGAAGCTTTCTTT. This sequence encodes CASSLQAPEAFF.

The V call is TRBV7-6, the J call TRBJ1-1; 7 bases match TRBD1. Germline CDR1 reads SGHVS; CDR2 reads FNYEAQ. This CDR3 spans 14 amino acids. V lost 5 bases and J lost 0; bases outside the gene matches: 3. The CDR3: CASSTRGLNTEAFF. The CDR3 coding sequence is TGTGCCAGCAGCACCAGGGGGTTGAACACTGAAGCTTTCTTT.

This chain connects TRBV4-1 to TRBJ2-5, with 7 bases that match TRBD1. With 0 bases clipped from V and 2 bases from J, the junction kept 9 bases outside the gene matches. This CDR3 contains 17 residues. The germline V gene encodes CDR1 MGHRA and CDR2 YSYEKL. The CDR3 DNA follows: TGCGCCAGCAGCCAAGATGGTTTCGGACAGGCGCAAGAGACCCAGTACTTC. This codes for CASSQDGFGQAQETQYF.

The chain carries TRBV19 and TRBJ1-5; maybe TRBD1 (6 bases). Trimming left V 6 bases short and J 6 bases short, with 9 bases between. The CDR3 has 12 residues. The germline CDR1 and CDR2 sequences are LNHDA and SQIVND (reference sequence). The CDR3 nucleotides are TGTGCCAGTAGAAACAGGGCTCAGCCCCAGCATTTT. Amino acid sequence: CASRNRAQPQHF.

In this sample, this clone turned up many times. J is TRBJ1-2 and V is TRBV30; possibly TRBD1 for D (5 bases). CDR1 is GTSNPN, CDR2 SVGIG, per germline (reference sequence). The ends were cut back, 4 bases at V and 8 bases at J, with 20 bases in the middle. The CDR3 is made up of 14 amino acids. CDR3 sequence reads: CAWTLRDLRRGYTF. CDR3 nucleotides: TGTGCCTGGACGTTGCGGGACCTTAGGCGGGGCTACACCTTC. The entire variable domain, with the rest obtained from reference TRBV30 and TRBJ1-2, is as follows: SQTIHQWPATLVQPVGSPLSLECTVEGTSNPNLYWYRQAAGRGLQLLFYSVGIGQISSEVPQNLSASRPQDRQFILSSKKLLLSDSGFYLCAWTLRDLRRGYTFGSGTRLTVV.